This T cell receptor (beta chain) was captured by sequencing in a study of control samples from healthy donors and cancer patients. CDR1 is GTSNPN, CDR2 SVGIG, per germline (reference sequence). V was trimmed by 0 bases and J by 2 bases, leaving 7 bases between them. The CDR3 is made up of 13 amino acids. Produced via immunoSEQ multiplex PCR; TCRdb's table is partial and in-frame only. The sample comprises around 93,000 clones, roughly 92% of which are singletons, and 2.5% to 3.5% rests with the top ten. The receptor was isolated from a human donor in good health. The donor label of this sample is uncertain. This chain uses TRBV30 with TRBJ1-1; tentatively, D is TRBD1 (5 bases). Sequences were obtained from blood. CDR3 protein: CAWSVGVNTEAFF. The CDR3 bases are TGTGCCTGGAGTGTAGGGGTCAACACTGAAGCTTTCTTT.